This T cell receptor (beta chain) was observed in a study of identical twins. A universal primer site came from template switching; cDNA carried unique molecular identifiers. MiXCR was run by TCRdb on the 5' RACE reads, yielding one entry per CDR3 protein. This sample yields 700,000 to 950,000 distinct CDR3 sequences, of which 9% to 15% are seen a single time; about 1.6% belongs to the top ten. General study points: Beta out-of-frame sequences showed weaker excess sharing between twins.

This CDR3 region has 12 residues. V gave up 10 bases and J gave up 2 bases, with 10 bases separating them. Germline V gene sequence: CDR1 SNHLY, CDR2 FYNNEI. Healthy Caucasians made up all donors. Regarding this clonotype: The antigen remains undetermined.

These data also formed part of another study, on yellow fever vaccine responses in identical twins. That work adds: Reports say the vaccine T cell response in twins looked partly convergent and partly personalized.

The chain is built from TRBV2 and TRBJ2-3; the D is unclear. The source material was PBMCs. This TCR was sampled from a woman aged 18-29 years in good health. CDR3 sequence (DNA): TGTGCCATACTCCCAGCCACAGATACGCAGTATTTT. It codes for CAILPATDTQYF.